This T cell receptor beta chain was recovered during a study of T-cell memory formation after mild COVID-19. The CDR3 sequence is 19 residues long. Germline trimming cut 5 bases from V and 0 bases from J; bases unmatched to any gene: 13. TCRdb re-called the 5' RACE reads through MiXCR, storing one row per CDR3 protein. The sample lists almost 550,000 distinct CDR3 sequences, roughly 22% seen once, with around 12% in the top ten. The specimen was PBMCs or a T cell subset sorted from them (not recorded which). The clonotype originates from an adult woman who had mild COVID-19 (a few samples of this study predate the infection). Cell type and time point are not known. The J gene is TRBJ1-3, the V gene TRBV12-3 or TRBV12-4, with 10 bases aligning to TRBD1. The CDR3 region has the DNA TGTGCCAGCAGTCCCGGGACAGGGGCCATTCATAGCTCTGGAAACACCATATATTTT. Residues: CASSPGTGAIHSSGNTIYF.